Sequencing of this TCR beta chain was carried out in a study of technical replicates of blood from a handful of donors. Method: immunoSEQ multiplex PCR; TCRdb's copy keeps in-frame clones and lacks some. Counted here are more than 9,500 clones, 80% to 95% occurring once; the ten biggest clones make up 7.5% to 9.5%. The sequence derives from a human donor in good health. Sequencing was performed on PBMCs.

In nucleotides, the CDR3 is TGTGCCAGCAGCGTAGAGGGGTTTGAGCAGTTCTTC. Its translation: CASSVEGFEQFF. V gene TRBV9 combines with J gene TRBJ2-1, with a possible D match to TRBD1 (5 bases). The CDR3 runs 12 residues. The ends were cut back, 0 bases at V and 9 bases at J, with 7 bases in the middle. Germline values: CDR1 SGDLS, CDR2 YYNGEE.